The 5 T cell receptor beta chains reported below all come from one sample, sequenced in a study of cytomegalovirus exposure and HLA in healthy donors. PCR employed 60 Vbeta and 13 Jbeta primers. Sequencing used immunoSEQ multiplex PCR; TCRdb keeps in-frame clones, though not all of them. Seen here are almost 200,000 clones, around 75% observed once, and the top ten hold approximately 0.4%. The sample was PBMCs. These receptor sequences come from a male donor in good health and CMV-seropositive.

The chain employs TRBV7-2 and TRBJ1-3, with TRBD1 matching 8 bases. Looked up from germline, CDR1 is SGHTA and CDR2 is FQGNSA. The CDR3 loop spans 14 amino acids. Trimming removed 4 bases from V and 2 bases from J; junction bases left unmatched: 1. In nucleotides, the CDR3 is TGTGCCAGCAGCTCACAGGGGGCTGGAAACACCATATATTTT. It yields the protein CASSSQGAGNTIYF.

The chain recombines TRBV9 with TRBJ2-1; 10 positions agree with TRBD2. Germline lookup yields CDR1 SGDLS and CDR2 YYNGEE. Losses at the gene ends were 9 bases for V and 0 bases for J; bases not matched to a gene: 12. CDR3 length equals 17 residues. The CDR3 is CATSRGAGGSSYNEQFF. The CDR3 nucleotides read TGTGCCACCTCCCGGGGAGCGGGAGGGAGCTCCTACAATGAGCAGTTCTTC. The complete variable domain, with remaining parts taken from reference TRBV9 and TRBJ2-1, reads DSGVTQTPKHLITATGQRVTLRCSPRSGDLSVYWYQQSLDQGLQFLIQYYNGEERAKGNILERFSAQQFPDLHSELNLSSLELGDSALYFCATSRGAGGSSYNEQFFGPGTRLTVL.

J is TRBJ1-1 and V is TRBV19; TRBD1 might be the D (5 bases). The germline V and J ends were trimmed by 3 bases and 1 base, with 12 bases remaining between them. There are 15 residues in the CDR3. CDR1 is LNHDA and CDR2 is SQIVND in the germline V gene (reference sequence). The CDR3 DNA follows: TGTGCCAGTAGTATCTCAGGGTATGGGAACACTGAAGCTTTCTTT. Protein product: CASSISGYGNTEAFF.

The rearrangement joins TRBV9 to TRBJ1-2, with a possible D match to TRBD1 (6 bases). Germline V gene lookup returns CDR1 SGDLS and CDR2 YYNGEE. Trimming took 3 bases from V and 7 from J, leaving 7 bases between them. This CDR3 is 11 amino acids long. DNA of the CDR3: TGTGCCAGCAGCGAAGGGGGTGGCTACACCTTC. It is translated as CASSEGGGYTF.

The rearrangement joins TRBV29-1 to TRBJ2-3, with TRBD2 identical over 7 bases. The CDR3 extends over 15 amino acids. V dropped 5 bases and J dropped 2; count of bases not matched to a gene: 10. Germline V gene data show CDR1 as SQVTM and CDR2 as ANQGSEA. The CDR3 nucleotides read TGCAGCGTTAGGCCAGGGACTACCAACACAGATACGCAGTATTTT. It codes for CSVRPGTTNTDTQYF.